This is a list of T cell receptor beta chains from one sample in a study of graft-versus-host responses after intestinal transplantation. Repertoires were generated with immunoSEQ multiplex PCR, while TCRdb's copy carries only in-frame clones and drops some. The sample consists of just over 70,000 clones, under 90% of them appearing once. What these receptors recognize is not known. Sequenced here: unstimulated CD4+ T cells sorted from spleen or lymph node cells, sampled before transplant. Receptors were obtained from a human donor who was the organ donor for an intestinal transplant. Each CDR3 is given with its conserved first and last residue. D genes are given only for firm matches. Expanded clones are given a class, and other clones once, few, many or no size at all.

V gene,clone size,J gene,D gene,CDR3 protein,CDR3 DNA
TRBV11-3,-,TRBJ1-1,-,CASSFGGNTEAFF,TGTGCCAGCAGCTTCGGCGGGAACACTGAAGCTTTCTTT
TRBV2,-,TRBJ1-5,TRBD1,CASSRTGAQPQHF,TGTGCCAGCAGCCGGACAGGGGCTCAGCCCCAGCATTTT
TRBV5-1,few,TRBJ1-6,-,CASSLDGGSPLHF,TGCGCCAGCAGCTTGGATGGGGGGTCACCCCTCCACTTT
TRBV7-6,once,TRBJ2-1,TRBD2,CASSLRASGGSYNEQFF,TGTGCCAGCAGCTTAAGGGCTAGCGGAGGCTCCTACAATGAGCAGTTCTTC
TRBV7-8,-,TRBJ1-1,TRBD1,CASSPMATGRPFF,TGTGCCAGCAGCCCCATGGCGACAGGGAGGCCTTTCTTT
TRBV5-1,-,TRBJ1-2,TRBD1,CASSPEVGTGGTYGYTF,TGCGCCAGCAGCCCGGAGGTTGGGACAGGGGGCACCTATGGCTACACCTTC
TRBV19,few,TRBJ1-2,TRBD1,CASGKGGAGYGYTF,TGTGCCAGTGGGAAAGGGGGCGCTGGGTATGGCTACACCTTC
TRBV7-2,-,TRBJ2-5,TRBD2,CASRISGGAETQYF,TGTGCCAGCAGGATAAGCGGGGGGGCGGAGACCCAGTACTTC
TRBV28,-,TRBJ2-1,TRBD1,CASSLLLQGVGEQFF,TGTGCCAGCAGTTTATTGCTACAGGGGGTCGGTGAGCAGTTCTTC
TRBV2,-,TRBJ1-6,TRBD1,CASSVGTGGSPLHF,TGTGCCAGCAGTGTAGGGACAGGGGGTTCACCCCTCCACTTT
TRBV7-2,once,TRBJ2-3,TRBD2,CASSPSGGATDTQYF,TGTGCCAGCAGCCCAAGCGGGGGGGCAACAGATACGCAGTATTTT
TRBV6-1,-,TRBJ2-2,TRBD2,CASSVLAGLTGELFF,TGTGCCAGCAGTGTGCTAGCGGGGCTCACCGGGGAGCTGTTTTTT
TRBV30,-,TRBJ1-5,-,CAWSVPTGNQPQHF,TGTGCCTGGAGTGTACCTACAGGGAATCAGCCCCAGCATTTT
TRBV4-2,-,TRBJ1-5,-,CASSQEAQNQPQHF,TGTGCCAGCAGCCAAGAGGCCCAAAATCAGCCCCAGCATTTT
TRBV5-1,-,TRBJ1-6,-,CASSLGVYNSPLHF,TGCGCCAGCAGCTTAGGAGTATATAATTCACCCCTCCACTTT
TRBV7-9,-,TRBJ1-2,TRBD1,CASSLEGQGAGYTF,TGTGCCAGCAGCTTAGAGGGACAGGGGGCTGGCTACACCTTC
TRBV5-8,-,TRBJ1-5,-,CASRRHLRQLSNQPQHF,TGTGCCAGCAGGCGGCACCTGCGGCAGCTAAGCAATCAGCCCCAGCATTTT
TRBV5-4,-,TRBJ2-6,-,CASRDFDSGANVLTF,TGTGCCAGCAGAGACTTCGACTCTGGGGCCAACGTCCTGACTTTC
TRBV30,-,TRBJ2-5,TRBD2,CAWNQMSGTQETQYF,TGTGCCTGGAATCAAATGAGCGGGACCCAAGAGACCCAGTACTTC
TRBV30,once,TRBJ1-5,-,CAWSGEGGNQPQHF,TGTGCCTGGAGTGGGGAGGGGGGCAATCAGCCCCAGCATTTT
TRBV5-4,-,TRBJ2-3,TRBD2,CASSLIRLAGGNTDTQYF,TGTGCCAGCAGCTTGATCCGACTAGCGGGGGGGAACACAGATACGCAGTATTTT
TRBV5-1,-,TRBJ1-5,TRBD1,CASSPEPGQGHQPQHF,TGCGCCAGCAGCCCTGAACCGGGACAGGGTCATCAGCCCCAGCATTTT
TRBV5-1,-,TRBJ1-5,TRBD1,CASSLGGTDNQPQHF,TGCGCCAGCAGCTTGGGGGGGACAGACAATCAGCCCCAGCATTTT
TRBV25-1,once,TRBJ1-1,TRBD1,CASTGTGINTEAFF,TGTGCCAGCACAGGGACAGGGATTAACACTGAAGCTTTCTTT
TRBV5-1,few,TRBJ1-6,-,CASSFRGENSPLHF,TGCGCCAGCAGCTTCAGGGGCGAAAATTCACCCCTCCACTTT
TRBV11-2,-,TRBJ1-1,-,CASSFNGDTEAFF,TGTGCCAGCAGCTTTAACGGGGACACTGAAGCTTTCTTT
TRBV4-1,-,TRBJ2-5,-,CASSQGWGGQQETQYF,TGCGCCAGCAGCCAAGGGTGGGGGGGACAACAAGAGACCCAGTACTTC
TRBV7-9,-,TRBJ1-5,-,CASRSDGNQPQHF,TGTGCCAGCAGGTCGGACGGGAATCAACCCCAGCATTTT
TRBV9,-,TRBJ2-2,TRBD2,CASSDKRGAGELFF,TGTGCCAGCAGCGACAAGCGGGGGGCCGGGGAGCTGTTTTTT
TRBV5-4,-,TRBJ2-3,-,CASSSETFGGGTDTQYF,TGTGCCAGCAGCTCCGAGACCTTCGGGGGAGGCACAGATACGCAGTATTTT
TRBV4-2,-,TRBJ1-2,-,CASSHRDNRGYTF,TGTGCCAGCAGCCACCGGGACAATCGTGGCTACACCTTC
TRBV7-9,-,TRBJ2-5,-,CASSSAGWAQETQYF,TGTGCCAGCAGCTCCGCAGGTTGGGCCCAAGAGACCCAGTACTTC
TRBV7-2,-,TRBJ2-1,TRBD1,CASSLGDSGNEQFF,TGTGCCAGCAGCTTGGGGGACAGCGGCAATGAGCAGTTCTTC
TRBV7-9,-,TRBJ2-5,TRBD2,CASSMALAGVQETQYF,TGTGCCAGCAGCATGGCGCTAGCGGGGGTTCAGGAGACCCAGTACTTC
TRBV2,once,TRBJ2-1,TRBD1,CASRIDRGEYNEQFF,TGTGCCAGCCGGATTGACAGGGGAGAATACAATGAGCAGTTCTTC
TRBV19,-,TRBJ2-1,-,CASSIAVGSSYNEQFF,TGTGCCAGTAGTATAGCTGTGGGGAGCTCCTACAATGAGCAGTTCTTC
TRBV6-5,-,TRBJ1-5,TRBD1,CASGRDRGQDQPQHF,TGTGCCAGCGGCCGGGACAGGGGGCAGGATCAGCCCCAGCATTTT
TRBV7-9,-,TRBJ2-3,TRBD1,CASSFGTGFTDTQYF,TGTGCCAGCAGCTTTGGGACAGGATTCACAGATACGCAGTATTTT
TRBV30,-,TRBJ2-1,TRBD2,CAWSPGLAGGNEQFF,TGTGCCTGGAGTCCTGGACTAGCGGGGGGGAATGAGCAGTTCTTC
TRBV7-2,-,TRBJ2-2,TRBD2,CASSLRTSGGVNTGELFF,TGTGCCAGCAGCTTACGGACTAGCGGGGGGGTGAACACCGGGGAGCTGTTTTTT
TRBV5-6,-,TRBJ1-6,-,CAGSFNGQGYSPLHF,TGTGCCGGCAGCTTTAATGGGCAGGGTTATTCACCCCTCCACTTT
TRBV11-3,-,TRBJ2-1,TRBD2,CASSLDGAGVTSSYNEQFF,TGTGCCAGCAGCTTAGACGGTGCGGGGGTCACGAGCTCCTACAATGAGCAGTTCTTC
TRBV6-5,once,TRBJ1-6,-,CASSYSNQYNSPLHF,TGTGCCAGCAGTTACTCGAACCAGTATAATTCACCCCTCCACTTT
TRBV6-1,-,TRBJ1-1,-,CASRLTGPTEAFF,TGTGCCAGCAGATTGACAGGACCCACTGAAGCTTTCTTT
TRBV4-3,-,TRBJ2-1,TRBD2,CASSQGSSITGGLFF,TGCGCCAGCAGCCAAGGAAGCTCTATAACGGGAGGGCTGTTCTTC
TRBV6-1,-,TRBJ2-1,TRBD2,CASSEAGTSGGLYNEQFF,TGTGCCAGCAGTGAAGCCGGGACTAGCGGGGGGCTTTACAATGAGCAGTTCTTC
TRBV4-2,-,TRBJ2-1,TRBD2,CASSRTSGGLENEQFF,TGTGCCAGCAGCCGAACTAGCGGGGGTCTGGAGAATGAGCAGTTCTTC
TRBV28,once,TRBJ1-3,TRBD1,CASRLQGAISGNTIYF,TGTGCCAGCAGGTTACAGGGGGCGATATCTGGAAACACCATATATTTT
TRBV27,-,TRBJ1-3,-,CASTYRNTIYF,TGTGCCAGCACTTACAGAAACACCATATATTTT
TRBV6-1,-,TRBJ2-3,-,CASRVSGDTQYF,TGTGCCAGCAGGGTCAGTGGAGATACGCAGTATTTT
TRBV2,once,TRBJ1-5,-,CASRETENQPQHF,TGTGCCAGCAGGGAGACAGAAAATCAGCCCCAGCATTTT